Below, 9 T cell receptor beta chains from the same sample are listed, as sequenced in a study of T cell changes during pregnancy in multiple sclerosis (dated by TCRdb to between 2018 and 2020). Library creation used the immunoSEQ multiplex PCR assay. TCRdb obtained this table from immuneACCESS and retained in-frame rearrangements with V and J assigned. These tables miss some clones; where compared with another copy, unresolved V genes account for less than half of the shortfall, and the remainder is unexplained. In all, the sample holds tens of thousands of clones, and nearly 95% of those were seen once. The leading ten clones occupy about 1% of the sample. Source: peripheral blood, taken in the second trimester of pregnancy. These receptors all come from a female donor in good health, enrolled as a control in a pregnancy study.

The chain combines TRBV19 with TRBJ2-3, with TRBD2 matching 12 bases. Germline V gene sequence: CDR1 LNHDA, CDR2 SQIVND (reference sequence). CDR3 length: 16 amino acids. V was pared by 3 bases and J by 6 bases, with 7 bases of the junction left unmatched. The CDR3 protein is CASSILTSGREDTQYF. The CDR3 DNA reads as TGTGCCAGTAGTATCTTGACTAGCGGGAGAGAGGATACGCAGTATTTT.

The CDR3 coding sequence is TGCGCCAGCAGCCATAGGACAGGGGACTACGAGCAGTACTTC. Residues: CASSHRTGDYEQYF. V usage is TRBV4-1 and J usage is TRBJ2-7; 9 nucleotides agree with TRBD1. This CDR3 spans 14 amino acids. Germline V CDR1 and CDR2: MGHRA, YSYEKL. With 3 bases clipped from V and 3 bases from J, the junction kept 3 bases outside the gene matches.

As to this clone: Within the sample, other DNA sequences also encode this same CDR3. The chain couples TRBV28 to TRBJ2-7; a weak D match, TRBD1 (6 bases). Germline CDR1 and CDR2: MDHEN and SYDVKM. The CDR3 is 16 residues long. V lost 5 bases to trimming and J lost 1 base, with 18 bases between them. Written as DNA, the CDR3 is TGTGCCAGCAGTCGACCGGGACAACACCTTTCCTACGAGCAGTACTTC. Translation: CASSRPGQHLSYEQYF.

The chain carries TRBV29-1 and TRBJ1-2; a possible D gene is TRBD1 (6 bases). From germline, CDR1 is SQVTM and CDR2 ANQGSEA. V lost 2 bases and J 6 bases, leaving 7 bases between the germline ends. The CDR3 sequence is 11 residues long. The CDR3 loop is CSVERQDGYTF. The CDR3 DNA sequence: TGCAGCGTTGAACGACAGGATGGCTACACCTTC.

The chain couples TRBV11-3 to TRBJ2-1; TRBD2 might be the D (6 bases). V was shortened by 3 bases and J by 5 bases, with 23 bases between the two germline ends. The CDR3 is 18 residues long. The germline V gene encodes CDR1 SGHNT and CDR2 YENEEA. The CDR3 bases are TGTGCCAGCAGCTTCAGGGATCGCTTGTCTAGCGAGAACAATGAGCAGTTCTTC. Translated, it gives CASSFRDRLSSENNEQFF.

The gene calls are TRBV28 and TRBJ1-5, with 8 bases fitting TRBD1. CDR1 MDHEN and CDR2 SYDVKM come from the germline V gene. Trimming took 7 bases from V and 2 from J; bases not matched to a gene: 4. The CDR3 length is 14 residues. CDR3 sequence reads: CASNRGFGNQPQHF. CDR3 coding DNA: TGTGCCAGCAACAGGGGGTTCGGCAATCAGCCCCAGCATTTT.

The genes are TRBV29-1 and TRBJ1-1; D may be TRBD1 (6 bases). The CDR3 totals 12 residues. Trimming stripped 8 bases from V and 2 bases from J, with 12 bases between. The germline V gene has CDR1 SQVTM and CDR2 ANQGSEA. As DNA, the CDR3 is TGCAGCACGAGGGGGGGAAACACTGAAGCTTTCTTT. Translated, it gives CSTRGGNTEAFF.

The chain combines TRBV28 with TRBJ2-7; TRBD1 matches at 11 bases. Per the germline V gene, CDR1 is MDHEN and CDR2 is SYDVKM. With V trimmed by 5 bases and J by 0 bases, 9 bases remained unmatched. The length of the CDR3 is 17 residues. The CDR3 loop reads CASSLTGQGAISYEQYF. DNA for the CDR3: TGTGCCAGCAGTCTAACCGGACAGGGGGCAATCTCCTACGAGCAGTACTTC.

In this sample, this clone turned up once. The gene calls are TRBV19 and TRBJ1-2, with a weak D call TRBD1 (6 bases). Trimming removed 6 bases at V and 2 bases at J, with 10 bases between. The CDR3 length is 13 residues. Germline lookup yields CDR1 LNHDA and CDR2 SQIVND (reference sequence). The CDR3 region has the DNA TGTGCCAGTAGCGTTACAGGGAACTATGGCTACACCTTC. It yields the protein CASSVTGNYGYTF.